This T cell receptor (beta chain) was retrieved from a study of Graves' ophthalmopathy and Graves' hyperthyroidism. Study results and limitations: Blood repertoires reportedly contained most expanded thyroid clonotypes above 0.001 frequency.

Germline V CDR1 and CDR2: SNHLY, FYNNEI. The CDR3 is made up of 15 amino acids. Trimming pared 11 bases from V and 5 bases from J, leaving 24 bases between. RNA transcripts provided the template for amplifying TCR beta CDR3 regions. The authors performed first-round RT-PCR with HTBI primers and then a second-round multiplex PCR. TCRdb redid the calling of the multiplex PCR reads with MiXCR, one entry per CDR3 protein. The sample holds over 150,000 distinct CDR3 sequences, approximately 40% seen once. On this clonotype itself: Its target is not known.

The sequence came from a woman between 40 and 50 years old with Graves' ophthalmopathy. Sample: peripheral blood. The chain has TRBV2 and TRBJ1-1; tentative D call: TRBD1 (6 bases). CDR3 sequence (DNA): TGTGCCTCCCAGGGTTACGGGGGGCGCAGGACTGAAGCTTTCTTT. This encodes CASQGYGGRRTEAFF. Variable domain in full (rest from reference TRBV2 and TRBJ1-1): EPEVTQTPSHQVTQMGQEVILRCVPISNHLYFYWYRQILGQKVEFLVSFYNNEISEKSEIFDDQFSVERPDGSNFTLKIRSTKLEDSAMYFCASQGYGGRRTEAFFGQGTRLTVV.